These 19 T cell receptor beta chains were all obtained from the same sample, sequenced in a study of blood T cell repertoires in COVID-19. Sequencing was performed with immunoSEQ multiplex PCR; in TCRdb, only in-frame clones are kept and a portion is missing. The sample records some 300,000 clones, just under 90% being singletons. Sequencing was done on a sample of PBMCs or T cells enriched from blood (not recorded which). These receptors all stem from a woman between 25 and 40 years old who had recovered from COVID-19.

The count of this clone is one. The V call is TRBV19, the J call TRBJ2-7; 10 bases match TRBD2. The CDR3 has 19 amino acids. J gave up 6 bases and V 10 bases, and 27 bases lay outside the gene matches. Germline V CDR1 and CDR2: LNHDA, SQIVND (reference sequence). The CDR3 sequence: CATSFFGVAGGTIPPEQYF. The CDR3 DNA reads TGTGCCACATCCTTTTTTGGGGTAGCGGGAGGTACGATCCCCCCCGAGCAGTACTTC.

The V call is TRBV28, the J call TRBJ1-2, with unresolved D. The germline V and J ends were trimmed by 5 bases and 5 bases, with 15 bases remaining between them. The CDR3 loop spans 14 amino acids. The germline V gene has CDR1 MDHEN and CDR2 SYDVKM. The CDR3 region is CASSPHGYRYGYTF. CDR3 DNA: TGTGCCAGCAGTCCCCACGGTTATAGATATGGCTACACCTTC.

The gene calls are TRBV4-1 and TRBJ1-6, with D perhaps TRBD1 (5 bases). The germline gives CDR1 MGHRA, CDR2 YSYEKL. V was trimmed by 3 bases and J by 0 bases, leaving 12 bases between them. This CDR3 has 17 amino acids. The CDR3 nucleotides read TGCGCCAGCAGCCACTCGGCAGGGAACTCCTATAATTCACCCCTCCACTTT. Translation gives CASSHSAGNSYNSPLHF.

V usage is TRBV2 and J usage is TRBJ2-7, with a weak D call TRBD2 (6 bases). The CDR3 is made up of 14 amino acids. Germline V gene lookup returns CDR1 SNHLY and CDR2 FYNNEI. V was pared by 3 bases and J by 0 bases, with 9 bases between. Here the CDR3 reads CASSDRDFSYEQYF. For the CDR3, the DNA is TGTGCCAGCAGTGACAGGGACTTCTCCTACGAGCAGTACTTC.

The V and J genes are TRBV7-9 and TRBJ2-7; D remains ambiguous. Germline lookup yields CDR1 SEHNR and CDR2 FQNEAQ (reference sequence). Trimming left V 2 bases short and J 2 bases short, with 10 bases between. The CDR3 has 14 amino acids. The CDR3 spells CASSLSWAPYEQYF. CDR3 DNA: TGTGCCAGCAGCTTATCCTGGGCTCCCTACGAGCAGTACTTC.

This rearrangement joins TRBV19 to TRBJ1-5; D is perhaps TRBD1 (5 bases). The CDR3 covers 15 residues. Germline CDR1 and CDR2: LNHDA and SQIVND (reference sequence). V lost 3 bases and J lost 7, with 16 bases in between. In nucleotides, the CDR3 is TGTGCCAGTAGTATGGAACGGGGGGGATACCAGCCCCAGCATTTT. It specifies CASSMERGGYQPQHF.

The gene calls are TRBV6-1 and TRBJ1-3, with 8 bases identical to TRBD1. This CDR3 comprises 19 residues. Germline V gene lookup returns CDR1 MNHNS and CDR2 SASEGT. Trimming cost V 3 bases and J 0 bases; bases outside gene matches: 13. The CDR3 DNA reads TGTGCCAGCAGTGAGGGAAGGGACAGGATCTTTACCTCTGGAAACACCATATATTTT. This sequence encodes CASSEGRDRIFTSGNTIYF.

The chain combines TRBV7-3 with TRBJ2-3; possible D gene TRBD2, 6 bases. Germline CDR1 SGHTA, CDR2 FQGTGA. CDR3 size: 14 residues. V gave up 5 bases and J gave up 2 bases, with 11 bases separating them. The CDR3 DNA follows: TGTGCCAGCAGCCGGGAGTCCTTCACAGATACGCAGTATTTT. Amino acid sequence: CASSRESFTDTQYF.

The rearrangement joins TRBV7-2 to TRBJ1-2; D possibly corresponds to TRBD1 (6 bases). CDR3 length: 13 residues. V was pared by 5 bases and J by 5 bases, with 12 bases between. Looked up from germline, CDR1 is SGHTA and CDR2 is FQGNSA. The CDR3 sequence: CASSPRTVYGYTF. The CDR3 region has the DNA TGTGCCAGCAGCCCCCGGACAGTTTATGGCTACACCTTC.

V usage is TRBV5-1 and J usage is TRBJ2-1; D is perhaps TRBD2 (5 bases). Trimming pared 0 bases from V and 7 bases from J, leaving 11 bases between. The CDR3 is made up of 14 amino acids. CDR1 and CDR2 (germline): SGHRS, YFSETQ. The CDR3 is CASSLVGSENEQFF. The CDR3 DNA sequence: TGCGCCAGCAGCTTGGTTGGGAGTGAGAATGAGCAGTTCTTC. Based on the CDR3 plus reference TRBV5-1 and TRBJ2-1, the full variable domain is KAGVTQTPRYLIKTRGQQVTLSCSPISGHRSVSWYQQTPGQGLQFLFEYFSETQRNKGNFPGRFSGRQFSNSRSEMNVSTLELGDSALYLCASSLVGSENEQFFGPGTRLTVL.

The chain joins TRBV11-2 to TRBJ2-2, with TRBD2 matching over 8 bases. CDR1 is SGHAT, CDR2 FQNNGV, per germline. The CDR3 spans 18 residues. Trimming cost V 2 bases and J 2 bases; bases outside gene matches: 10. The CDR3 protein is CASSLRYRAGANTGELFF. Written as DNA, the CDR3 is TGTGCCAGCAGCTTAAGGTATCGAGCGGGAGCAAACACCGGGGAGCTGTTTTTT.

V usage is TRBV29-1 and J usage is TRBJ2-1; D call uncertain. Germline-derived CDR1 and CDR2 are SQVTM and ANQGSEA. V gave up 6 bases and J gave up 6 bases, with 12 bases separating them. There are 12 residues in the CDR3. The CDR3 is CSVLRTLNEQFF. The CDR3 region has the DNA TGCAGCGTGTTGCGTACCCTCAATGAGCAGTTCTTC.

V is TRBV7-2 and J is TRBJ2-1; 8 bases fit TRBD2. In germline, CDR1 is SGHTA, CDR2 FQGNSA. Trimming removed 4 bases from V and 9 bases from J; junction bases left unmatched: 17. There are 17 residues in the CDR3. The CDR3 is CASSYHGSGRSDSEQFF. The CDR3 nucleotides are TGTGCCAGCAGCTACCATGGGAGCGGGAGAAGTGACAGTGAGCAGTTCTTC.

The V call is TRBV28, the J call TRBJ2-3, with D possibly matching TRBD1 (7 bases). The CDR3 covers 17 residues. CDR1 and CDR2 (germline): MDHEN, SYDVKM. V shed 10 bases and J shed 0 bases, with 23 bases lying between them. Written as DNA, the CDR3 is TGTGCCACGGCGGAGGGGTTCAGGGGGACCAGCACAGATACGCAGTATTTT. Its protein product is CATAEGFRGTSTDTQYF.

The J gene is TRBJ1-1, the V gene TRBV5-1, with 8 bases matching TRBD1. The germline V gene encodes CDR1 SGHRS and CDR2 YFSETQ. Trimming at V came to 4 bases and at J to 10 bases, leaving 9 bases not matched to a gene. The CDR3 runs 13 residues. Here the CDR3 reads CASSHGQGDTAFF. The CDR3 DNA is TGCGCCAGCAGCCACGGACAGGGAGACACAGCTTTCTTT.

This clone was seen only once. The CDR3 spells CASSGHSSYEQYF. The CDR3 DNA reads as TGCGCCAGCAGTGGGCACAGCTCCTACGAGCAGTACTTC. V gene TRBV10-1 combines with J gene TRBJ2-7; D not certain. The CDR3 consists of 13 residues. Germline assignment: CDR1 WNHNN and CDR2 SYGVQD (reference sequence). Trimming shortened V by 4 bases and J by 0 bases, and 7 bases separated the two germline ends.

The chain recombines TRBV6-5 with TRBJ2-3; 12 bases line up with TRBD2. Germline trimming cut 10 bases from V and 7 bases from J; bases unmatched to any gene: 12. This CDR3 comprises 15 residues. Germline V CDR1 and CDR2: MNHEY, SVGAGI. The CDR3 spells CATRPGTSGWNTQYF. The CDR3 DNA follows: TGTGCCACTCGACCCGGGACTAGCGGGTGGAATACGCAGTATTTT.

V gene TRBV27 combines with J gene TRBJ1-2, with D possibly being TRBD1 (6 bases). V was cut by 3 bases and J by 4 bases, with 15 bases left in between. The CDR3 is 15 residues long. CDR1 is MNHEY, CDR2 SMNVEV, per germline (reference sequence). The CDR3 protein is CASSFLGQSVYGYTF. In DNA form, the CDR3 reads TGTGCCAGCAGTTTTCTTGGACAGTCCGTCTATGGCTACACCTTC.

The rearrangement uses TRBV6-5 and TRBJ2-1; 12 positions match TRBD2. The CDR3 consists of 15 residues. V lost 6 bases, J lost 5 bases, and 5 bases stayed unmatched. Looked up from germline, CDR1 is MNHEY and CDR2 is SVGAGI. CDR3 sequence: CASSTGLAGNNEQFF. The CDR3 coding sequence is TGTGCCAGCAGCACCGGACTAGCGGGGAACAATGAGCAGTTCTTC.